These 27 T cell receptor beta chains came from one sample sequenced in a study of blood T cells in healthy people across ages. Combining a sample-barcoded 5' primer with a J-beta primer mix, a second PCR ran for roughly 6 to 11 cycles. TCRdb itself ran the 5' RACE reads through MiXCR, one entry per CDR3 protein. This sample has 700,000 to 950,000 distinct CDR3 sequences, with nearly 60% found just once. Material: blood. The origin of the receptors is a man younger than 45 in good health.

The V gene is TRBV12-3 or TRBV12-4, the J gene TRBJ2-6; weak D call: TRBD1 (5 bases). The CDR3 is made up of 17 amino acids. Trimming removed 6 bases from V and 0 bases from J, with 15 bases in between. DNA of the CDR3: TGTGCCAGCAGCCCGGACATTTTAGGCTCTGGGGCCAACGTCCTGACTTTC. Its protein is CASSPDILGSGANVLTF.

The chain joins TRBV5-6 to TRBJ2-1, with unresolved D. V was cut by 2 bases and J by 7 bases, with 7 bases left in between. The CDR3 consists of 12 residues. Germline V gene data show CDR1 as SGHDT and CDR2 as YYEEEE. CDR3 sequence: CASSFKRNEQFF. CDR3 nucleotides: TGTGCCAGCAGCTTTAAGAGGAATGAGCAGTTCTTC.

The genes are TRBV25-1 and TRBJ1-6; a possible D gene is TRBD1 (5 bases). This CDR3 has 17 amino acids. The germline gives CDR1 MGHDK, CDR2 SYGVNS. V was shortened by 1 base and J by 3 bases, with 13 bases between the two germline ends. The CDR3 reads CASSEFGTWGYNSPLHF. CDR3 sequence (DNA): TGTGCCAGCAGTGAATTCGGGACTTGGGGCTATAATTCACCCCTCCACTTT.

This chain links TRBV12-3 or TRBV12-4 with TRBJ2-3; possibly TRBD2 for D (6 bases). This CDR3 is 16 amino acids long. V lost 5 bases and J 0 bases, leaving 15 bases between the germline ends. In DNA form, the CDR3 reads TGTGCCAGCAGTCGCGGGTCCGGGGGTAGCACAGATACGCAGTATTTT. Its translation: CASSRGSGGSTDTQYF.

This clonotype has only a few counts. The rearrangement links TRBV20-1 to TRBJ2-5; 9 nucleotides line up with TRBD2. Looked up from germline, CDR1 is DFQATT and CDR2 is SNEGSKA (reference sequence). The V gene end was trimmed by 8 bases and the J gene end by 5 bases; junction bases not matched to a gene: 12. There are 14 residues in the CDR3. The CDR3 DNA reads as TGCAGTCTGGCCGGGACTAGCTTTTTCGAGACCCAGTACTTC. Translation: CSLAGTSFFETQYF.

Points on this clonotype: Mismatch with germline at one junction end may stem from a read error. This chain uses TRBV18 with TRBJ2-3; D uncertain. The CDR3 spans 14 residues. CDR1 is KGHSH, CDR2 LQKENI, per germline. Written as DNA, the CDR3 is TGTGCCGGCTCCCCGGGCCCTCCCACAGATACGCAGTATTTT. This gives the protein CAGSPGPPTDTQYF.

The chain joins TRBV6-2 or TRBV6-3 to TRBJ2-4; no definite D call. TRBJ2-7 explains the end of the DNA better; the J call may be wrong. CDR1 and CDR2 from the germline V gene are MNHEY and SVGEGT. This CDR3 contains 11 residues. CDR3 nucleotides: TGTGCCAGCAGTCACAGCCGCGAGCAGTACTTC. This codes for CASSHSREQYF.

The rearrangement uses TRBV28 and TRBJ2-4; TRBD1 or TRBD2 may be the D gene (7 bases each). The J call may be in error: the DNA end matches TRBJ2-7 better. The CDR3 sequence is 17 residues long. Germline V lookup: CDR1 MDHEN, CDR2 SYDVKM. For the CDR3, the DNA is TGTGCCAGCAGTTTCCCCCCGACAGGGAGGGGGCGATACGAGCAGTACTTC. Protein sequence: CASSFPPTGRGRYEQYF.

This clonotype has just one count. V and J are TRBV20-1 and TRBJ2-5; D perhaps matches TRBD2 (5 bases). The V and J ends lost 6 bases and 2 bases respectively, with 13 bases between them. The CDR3 is 13 amino acids. The V gene's germline CDR1 is DFQATT and CDR2 SNEGSKA (reference sequence). CDR3 coding DNA: TGCAGTGCCGTCTCGGGAATGCAAGAGACCCAGTACTTC. Amino acids: CSAVSGMQETQYF.

V usage is TRBV6-5 and J usage is TRBJ1-2, with 9 nucleotides matching TRBD1. This CDR3 contains 13 residues. V dropped 11 bases and J dropped 7; count of bases not matched to a gene: 11. Germline assignment: CDR1 MNHEY and CDR2 SVGAGI. The CDR3 loop is CAANGQGTSGYTF. The DNA of the CDR3 is TGTGCCGCCAACGGACAGGGGACGTCTGGCTACACCTTC.

This sequence joins TRBV27 and TRBJ2-1; D possibly matches TRBD1 or TRBD2 (5 bases each). From germline, CDR1 is MNHEY and CDR2 SMNVEV (reference sequence). The CDR3 is 15 amino acids. Deletions cut 7 bases from V and 0 bases from J, with 13 bases between. The CDR3 is CASTTGPLSYNEQFF. The CDR3 DNA sequence: TGTGCCAGCACTACGGGGCCTCTCTCCTACAATGAGCAGTTCTTC.

The chain joins TRBV7-2 to TRBJ2-7; D remains unclear. The CDR3 runs 14 residues. The germline V gene has CDR1 SGHTA and CDR2 FQGNSA. V was trimmed by 4 bases and J by 3 bases, leaving 13 bases between them. The CDR3 DNA reads TGTGCCAGCAGCTCCCGAATCGACATCTACGAGCAGTACTTC. Protein product: CASSSRIDIYEQYF.

This clonotype has at least ten counts. The chain's CDR3 is CSVAGGAANTEAFF. The CDR3 bases are TGCAGCGTTGCGGGGGGCGCGGCGAACACTGAAGCTTTCTTT. The genes are TRBV29-1 and TRBJ1-1, with a tentative D call TRBD1 (6 bases). The CDR3 spans 14 residues. The germline gives CDR1 SQVTM, CDR2 ANQGSEA. Trimming removed 4 bases at V and 1 base at J, with 13 bases between.

V gene TRBV7-6 combines with J gene TRBJ2-2; D is ambiguous. V was clipped by 0 bases and J by 6 bases, with 8 bases between them. The CDR3 consists of 14 residues. Per germline, CDR1 SGHVS and CDR2 FNYEAQ. The CDR3 loop reads CASSLARVSGELFF. The CDR3 coding sequence is TGTGCCAGCAGCTTAGCAAGAGTATCCGGGGAGCTGTTTTTT.

The genes are TRBV29-1 and TRBJ1-2; no firm D call. The V gene's germline CDR1 is SQVTM and CDR2 ANQGSEA. This CDR3 spans 10 amino acids. Trimming left V 5 bases short and J 7 bases short, with 8 bases between. For the CDR3, the DNA is TGCAGCGTTCGGACCGGTGGCTACACCTTC. Amino acid sequence: CSVRTGGYTF.

The rearrangement joins TRBV6-2 or TRBV6-3 to TRBJ1-2; D gene uncertain. CDR1 is MNHEY, CDR2 SVGEGT, per germline. The CDR3 extends over 16 amino acids. Trimming shortened V by 2 bases and J by 4 bases, and 17 bases separated the two germline ends. The CDR3 bases are TGTGCCAGCAGTTACACGTTCGGGGAGGCCGCCTATGGCTACACCTTC. Encoded protein: CASSYTFGEAAYGYTF.

The chain couples TRBV7-2 to TRBJ2-5; D remains unclear. Between the trimmed V and J ends, which lost 1 base and 7 bases, there was a span of 13 bases. In germline, CDR1 is SGHTA, CDR2 FQGNSA. CDR3 length: 14 amino acids. As DNA, the CDR3 is TGTGCCAGCAGCTTAGACCCCGGTTTCGGGACCCAGTACTTC. This codes for CASSLDPGFGTQYF.

J is TRBJ2-7 and V is TRBV2; a weak D match, TRBD2 (6 bases). The CDR3 is 15 residues long. V lost 7 bases and J 2 bases, leaving 18 bases between the germline ends. The germline CDR1 and CDR2 sequences are SNHLY and FYNNEI. DNA of the CDR3: TGTGCCAGCAAGCTTTTGGGGACTTCTCCCTACGAGCAGTACTTC. Its protein is CASKLLGTSPYEQYF.

This chain joins TRBV7-2 and TRBJ2-7; 7 bases are shared with TRBD1. The J call may not be correct, given that the DNA end is closer to TRBJ2-5. Germline CDR1 and CDR2: SGHTA and FQGNSA. This CDR3 spans 14 amino acids. CDR3 nucleotides: TGTGCCAGCAGTATACAGGGGTTTCAAGAGACCCAGTACTTC. Translated, it gives CASSIQGFQETQYF.

A word on this clonotype: It may be a read error: a sequence one base away is much more abundant. The J gene is TRBJ2-1, the V gene TRBV29-1; 7 bases map to TRBD2. Trimming at V came to 7 bases and at J to 10 bases, leaving 10 bases not matched to a gene. CDR3 length equals 12 residues. Germline CDR1 SQVTM, CDR2 ANQGSEA. In nucleotides, the CDR3 is TGCAGCGAATCGGGAGGCTCCAAGGAGCAGTTCTTC. It encodes CSESGGSKEQFF.

This chain uses TRBV7-2 with TRBJ1-1; D gene unclear. The length of the CDR3 is 15 residues. Germline CDR1 and CDR2: SGHTA and FQGNSA. Trimming stripped 2 bases from V and 7 bases from J, with 17 bases between. The CDR3 nucleotides are TGTGCCAGCAGCTTAACGTTAGGGAGGAGTGGTGAAGCTTTCTTT. Protein sequence: CASSLTLGRSGEAFF.

The table lists this clonotype with a few counts. V and J are TRBV7-9 and TRBJ1-2; 10 bases are a match to TRBD1. J gave up 9 bases and V 6 bases, and 10 bases lay outside the gene matches. Germline-derived CDR1 and CDR2 are SEHNR and FQNEAQ (reference sequence). The CDR3 sequence is 14 residues long. CDR3 in DNA: TGTGCCAGCAGTCTAGGACAGGGGGTAAACAGCTACACCTTC. Protein: CASSLGQGVNSYTF.

The chain is built from TRBV7-2 and TRBJ1-2, with 7 bases that match TRBD1. V lost 4 bases, J lost 8 bases, and 10 bases stayed unmatched. This CDR3 is built from 14 residues. Germline V gives CDR1 SGHTA, CDR2 FQGNSA. The CDR3 DNA is TGTGCCAGCAGCTCGAGACAGGGAAATAGCGGCTACACCTTC. It specifies CASSSRQGNSGYTF. The complete variable domain, with remaining parts taken from reference TRBV7-2 and TRBJ1-2, reads GAGVSQSPSNKVTEKGKDVELRCDPISGHTALYWYRQSLGQGLEFLIYFQGNSAPDKSGLPSDRFSAERTGGSVSTLTIQRTQQEDSAVYLCASSSRQGNSGYTFGSGTRLTVV.

The gene calls are TRBV6-2 or TRBV6-3 and TRBJ2-1, with D uncertain. This CDR3 region has 12 residues. Germline V CDR1 and CDR2: MNHEY, SVGEGT. Trimming removed 4 bases from V and 11 bases from J, with 12 bases in between. CDR3 amino acids: CASSFLLTKQFF. CDR3 sequence (DNA): TGTGCCAGCAGTTTCTTACTAACCAAGCAGTTCTTC.

The rearrangement joins TRBV9 to TRBJ2-2; D might be TRBD2 (5 bases). The CDR3 is 16 residues long. The ends were cut back, 7 bases at V and 4 bases at J, with 20 bases in the middle. CDR1 is SGDLS, CDR2 YYNGEE, per germline. The CDR3 here is CASGILDGGGTGELFF. Here the CDR3 DNA reads TGTGCCAGCGGAATCCTGGACGGAGGAGGCACCGGGGAGCTGTTTTTT.

The rearrangement uses TRBV6-5 and TRBJ1-4; D possibly corresponds to TRBD1 (5 bases). Trimming took off 0 bases at V and 8 bases at J, with 10 bases between the two ends. The length of the CDR3 is 14 residues. Germline V lookup: CDR1 MNHEY, CDR2 SVGAGI. The CDR3 coding sequence is TGTGCCAGCAGTTACTCAGGGGCGTTGGAAAAACTGTTTTTT. Its translation: CASSYSGALEKLFF.

The CDR3 region has the DNA TGTGCCAGCAGCACAAACAGGGAGGTACAGACCCAGTACTTC. Its protein is CASSTNREVQTQYF. This chain connects TRBV7-2 to TRBJ2-5; D is perhaps TRBD1 or TRBD2 (6 bases each). This CDR3 is 14 amino acids long. Trimming took 5 bases from V and 6 from J, leaving 16 bases between them. Germline V lookup: CDR1 SGHTA, CDR2 FQGNSA.